The next 14 T cell receptor beta chains were all read from a single sample in a study of blood T cell repertoires in COVID-19. TCRdb keeps only in-frame clones here, not all; method: immunoSEQ multiplex PCR. The sample carries roughly 360,000 clones, more than 70% recorded once. The sequenced material came from PBMCs or T cells enriched from blood (not recorded which). The receptor set was obtained from a man aged 25-40 years who had recovered from COVID-19.

The chain combines TRBV11-2 with TRBJ1-1; D remains unclear. Germline values: CDR1 SGHAT, CDR2 FQNNGV. Trimming shortened V by 8 bases and J by 0 bases, and 16 bases separated the two germline ends. The CDR3 sequence is 15 residues long. CDR3 protein: CASCTQGGMNTEAFF. CDR3 bases: TGTGCCAGCTGCACCCAAGGAGGGATGAACACTGAAGCTTTCTTT.

The chain links TRBV3-1 (or the pseudogene TRBV3-2) to TRBJ1-2; the match to TRBD1 covers 7 bases. This CDR3 is 16 amino acids long. V shed 4 bases, J shed 5 bases, and the junction held 13 bases outside the gene matches. Looked up from germline, CDR1 is LGHDT and CDR2 is YNNKEL (reference sequence). The CDR3 nucleotides read TGTGCCAGCAGCCCAGACAGGGTATGGATTAATTATGGCTACACCTTC. Its protein product is CASSPDRVWINYGYTF.

Written as DNA, the CDR3 is TGCAGCGTTGAAGAGACTAGCAGCACCCAGTACTTC. It encodes CSVEETSSTQYF. The chain recombines TRBV29-1 with TRBJ2-5, with 7 positions matching TRBD2. With V trimmed by 0 bases and J by 8 bases, 3 bases remained unmatched. This CDR3 comprises 12 residues. Per the germline V gene, CDR1 is SQVTM and CDR2 is ANQGSEA.

This rearrangement joins TRBV10-3 to TRBJ1-4; 7 positions match TRBD1. Per germline, CDR1 ENHRY and CDR2 SYGVKD. This CDR3 is built from 15 residues. J was trimmed by 4 bases and V by 4 bases; bases with no gene match: 6. CDR3 nucleotides: TGTGCCATCAGTGCTGGGGGACAGCTTAATGAAAAACTGTTTTTT. It encodes CAISAGGQLNEKLFF.

V gene TRBV12-3 or TRBV12-4 combines with J gene TRBJ1-6, with 7 bases that match TRBD1. V lost 4 bases to trimming and J lost 10 bases; unmatched junction nucleotides: 4. The CDR3 sequence is 13 residues long. In DNA, the CDR3 is TGTGCCAGCAGTTCAGGGGGTAGGTCACCCCTCCACTTT. It yields the protein CASSSGGRSPLHF.

This clone was observed a single time. The rearrangement uses TRBV6-5 and TRBJ2-7; possible D gene TRBD2, 6 bases. The CDR3 runs to 13 residues. V was shortened by 6 bases and J by 8 bases, with 17 bases between the two germline ends. The germline CDR1 and CDR2 sequences are MNHEY and SVGAGI. This CDR3 is CASSSSLRGKQYF. The CDR3, as DNA: TGTGCCAGCAGCTCATCCCTTCGGGGGAAGCAGTACTTC.

This chain joins TRBV19 and TRBJ2-3; 9 bases match TRBD2. Per the germline V gene, CDR1 is LNHDA and CDR2 is SQIVND (reference sequence). The CDR3 covers 22 residues. V gave up 3 bases and J gave up 0 bases; unmatched junction bases: 22. The CDR3 sequence: CASSMLSSGTFSFFPSTDTQYF. CDR3 coding DNA: TGTGCCAGTAGTATGTTATCTAGCGGGACCTTCTCTTTTTTCCCTAGCACAGATACGCAGTATTTT.

This chain links TRBV11-2 with TRBJ2-3; D is possibly TRBD1 (6 bases). The CDR3 length is 14 residues. V shed 3 bases and J shed 4 bases, with 11 bases lying between them. Germline assignment: CDR1 SGHAT and CDR2 FQNNGV. CDR3: CASSFNRVPDTQYF. Here the CDR3 DNA reads TGTGCCAGCAGCTTTAACAGGGTGCCAGATACGCAGTATTTT.

This sequence joins TRBV27 and TRBJ1-2; TRBD1 matches 11 bases. After removal of 2 bases from V and 4 bases from J, the junction contained 6 bases not matched to a gene. The CDR3 length is 16 residues. Germline-derived CDR1 and CDR2 are MNHEY and SMNVEV (reference sequence). CDR3 nucleotides: TGTGCCAGCAGTTTACTTGGACAGGGGGCGTTCTATGGCTACACCTTC. Translating gives CASSLLGQGAFYGYTF.

The chain links TRBV2 to TRBJ1-1; possibly TRBD1 for D (6 bases). The CDR3 extends over 13 amino acids. Germline V gene sequence: CDR1 SNHLY, CDR2 FYNNEI. The V gene lost 8 bases and the J gene lost 1 base, with 11 bases spanning the gap. CDR3 sequence reads: CASCGQRNTEAFF. In DNA, the CDR3 is TGTGCCAGCTGCGGACAGAGGAACACTGAAGCTTTCTTT.

The chain is built from TRBV6-2 or TRBV6-3 and TRBJ1-2; D remains unclear. In germline, CDR1 is MNHEY, CDR2 SVGEGT. Trimming took off 5 bases at V and 3 bases at J, with 7 bases between the two ends. The CDR3 contains 12 residues. Written as DNA, the CDR3 is TGTGCCAGCAGTATCTCAGACTATGGCTACACCTTC. It translates to CASSISDYGYTF.

The CDR3 region has the DNA TGTGCCACCAGTGAGCGTTTTGGGGGGGAAGCTTTCTTT. As protein: CATSERFGGEAFF. This sequence joins TRBV24-1 and TRBJ1-1; tentatively, D is TRBD1 (5 bases). This CDR3 contains 13 residues. CDR1 is KGHDR and CDR2 is SFDVKD in the germline V gene. V gave up 4 bases and J gave up 8 bases, with 13 bases separating them.

J is TRBJ1-1 and V is TRBV7-2, with D hard to call. The CDR3 extends over 12 amino acids. Per germline, CDR1 SGHTA and CDR2 FQGNSA. Deletions cut 8 bases from V and 5 bases from J, with 12 bases between. CDR3 region: CASRTDATEAFF. DNA for the CDR3: TGTGCCAGCCGTACAGATGCGACTGAAGCTTTCTTT.

The J gene is TRBJ1-2, the V gene TRBV6-5, with D hard to call. The CDR3 contains 15 residues. Trimming removed 5 bases at V and 1 base at J, with 14 bases between. Germline V gene lookup returns CDR1 MNHEY and CDR2 SVGAGI. CDR3 residues: CASSPNEGINYGYTF. The CDR3 DNA is TGTGCCAGCAGTCCAAATGAGGGAATTAACTATGGCTACACCTTC.